This TCR beta chain was sequenced during a study of T cell changes during pregnancy in multiple sclerosis. Germline lookup yields CDR1 LNHDA and CDR2 SQIVND (reference sequence). The V gene end was trimmed by 5 bases and the J gene end by 7 bases; junction bases not matched to a gene: 24. This CDR3 has 19 amino acids. Sequencing was performed with immunoSEQ multiplex PCR; in TCRdb, only in-frame clones are kept and a portion is missing. The sample has 45,000 or so clones; 89% are singletons. The J gene is TRBJ2-7, the V gene TRBV19; 9 nucleotides align to TRBD1. The receptor was isolated from a female donor with multiple sclerosis, enrolled in a pregnancy study. The sample consisted of CD4+ T cells from peripheral blood mononuclear cells, taken after pregnancy. The CDR3 coding sequence is TGTGCCAGTAGTCCCCGTGGGGGACAGGGACTTTGGGTCACGAGTGAGCAGTACTTC. It yields the protein CASSPRGGQGLWVTSEQYF.